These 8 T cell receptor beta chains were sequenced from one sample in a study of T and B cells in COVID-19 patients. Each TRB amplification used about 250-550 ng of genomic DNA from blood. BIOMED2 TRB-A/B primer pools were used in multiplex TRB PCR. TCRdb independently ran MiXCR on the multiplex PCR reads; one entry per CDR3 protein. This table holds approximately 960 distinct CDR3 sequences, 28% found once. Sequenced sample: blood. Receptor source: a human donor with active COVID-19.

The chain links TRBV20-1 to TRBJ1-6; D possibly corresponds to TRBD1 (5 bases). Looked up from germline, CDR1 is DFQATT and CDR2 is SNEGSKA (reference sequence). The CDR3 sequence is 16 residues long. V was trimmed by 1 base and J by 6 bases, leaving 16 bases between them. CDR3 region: CSARGRTSTSNSPLHF. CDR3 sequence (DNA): TGCAGTGCTAGAGGGCGGACAAGCACTTCTAATTCACCCCTCCACTTT.

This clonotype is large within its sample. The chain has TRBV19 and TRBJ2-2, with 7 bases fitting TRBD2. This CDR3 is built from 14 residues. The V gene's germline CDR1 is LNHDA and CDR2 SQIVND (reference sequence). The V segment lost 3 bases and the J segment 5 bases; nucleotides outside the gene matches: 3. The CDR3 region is CASSMVGGTGELFF. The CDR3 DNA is TGTGCCAGTAGTATGGTGGGGGGGACCGGGGAGCTGTTTTTT.

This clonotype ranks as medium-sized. CDR3 loop: CASSPYRDRGRNTEAFF. DNA for the CDR3: TGTGCCAGCAGTCCGTACCGGGACAGGGGGCGAAACACTGAAGCTTTCTTT. The chain recombines TRBV27 with TRBJ1-1, with 12 bases aligning to TRBD1. The V and J ends lost 5 bases and 2 bases, in that order; junction bases with no gene match: 9. The germline gives CDR1 MNHEY, CDR2 SMNVEV (reference sequence). The CDR3 loop spans 17 amino acids.

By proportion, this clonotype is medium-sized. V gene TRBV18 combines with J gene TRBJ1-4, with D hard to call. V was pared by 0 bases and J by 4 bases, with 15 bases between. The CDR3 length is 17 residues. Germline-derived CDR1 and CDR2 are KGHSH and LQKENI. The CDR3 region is CASSPPAREVDNEKLFF. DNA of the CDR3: TGTGCCAGCTCACCACCAGCCCGAGAGGTAGATAATGAAAAACTGTTTTTT.

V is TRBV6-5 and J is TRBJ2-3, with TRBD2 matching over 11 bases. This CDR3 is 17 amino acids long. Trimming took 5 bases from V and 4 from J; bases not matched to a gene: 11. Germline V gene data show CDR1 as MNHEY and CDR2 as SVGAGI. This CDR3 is CASSVPTSGEAPDTQYF. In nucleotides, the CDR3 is TGTGCCAGCAGTGTCCCGACTAGCGGGGAGGCTCCAGATACGCAGTATTTT.

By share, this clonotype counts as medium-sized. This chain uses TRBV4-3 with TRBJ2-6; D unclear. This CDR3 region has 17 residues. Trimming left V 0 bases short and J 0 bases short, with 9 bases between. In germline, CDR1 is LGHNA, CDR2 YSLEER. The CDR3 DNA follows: TGCGCCAGCAGCCAAGAATCGCCAAGCTCTGGGGCCAACGTCCTGACTTTC. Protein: CASSQESPSSGANVLTF.

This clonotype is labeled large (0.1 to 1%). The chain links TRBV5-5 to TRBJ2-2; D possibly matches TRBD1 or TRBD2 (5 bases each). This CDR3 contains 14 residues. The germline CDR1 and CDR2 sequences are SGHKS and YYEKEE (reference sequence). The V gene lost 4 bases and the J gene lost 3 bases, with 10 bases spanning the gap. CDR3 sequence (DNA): TGTGCCAGCAGCCCGGGGCTTTACACCGGGGAGCTGTTTTTT. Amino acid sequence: CASSPGLYTGELFF.

The CDR3 DNA follows: TGTGCCAGCAGCCAGGAAGGGGAGGGAGAGACCCAGTACTTC. Its protein product is CASSQEGEGETQYF. The chain recombines TRBV13 with TRBJ2-5, with 7 bases fitting TRBD2. Germline V gene lookup returns CDR1 PRHDT and CDR2 FYEKMQ (reference sequence). V lost 5 bases, J lost 4 bases, and 7 bases stayed unmatched. This CDR3 is built from 14 residues.